The clone carrying this T cell receptor (beta chain) was seen a handful of times. Its antigen is not known. This entry comes from a study of CD8+ T cells in alopecia areata. Study findings and constraints: Compared with normal scalp, lesional scalp had higher clonality and more expanded CD8+ clones. Mice showed clearer TCR sharing than patients did, a gap that was possibly HLA-related. Scalp samples also yield sequences of resident alphabeta T cells from normal skin.

CDR3 length equals 16 residues. CDR1 is SEHNR, CDR2 FQNEAQ, per germline (reference sequence). Trimming removed 2 bases at V and 2 bases at J, with 13 bases between. Researchers picked out CD4+ and CD8+ T cells from PBMCs by sorting. It was cDNA, reverse transcribed from extracted RNA, that served as the sequencing template. The table came from immunoSEQ multiplex PCR; TCRdb's copy has only in-frame clones and leaves some out. Of about 140,000 clones in the sample, roughly 60% are singletons; the top ten hold 36%. Source material: CD8+ T cells sorted from blood. This clonotype was obtained from a human donor in good health. The chain recombines TRBV7-9 with TRBJ1-5; D gene unclear. CDR3 residues: CASSLSGPGGNQPQHF. The CDR3 nucleotides read TGTGCCAGCAGCTTATCCGGCCCCGGGGGCAATCAGCCCCAGCATTTT.